These 20 T cell receptor beta chains share one sample of origin, sequenced in a study of T-cell memory formation after mild COVID-19 (dated by TCRdb to 2020 to 2023). The library was obtained by 5' RACE. The sequencer was an Illumina NovaSeq 6000. TCRdb passed the public sequencing reads through fastp at Q25 and MiXCR, retaining productive beta sequences. Every distinct CDR3 protein forms one entry, paired with its most common genes and DNA. In this sample the table shows about 130,000 distinct CDR3 sequences, roughly a quarter of which occur a single time. The ten largest clonotypes hold roughly a quarter of the sample. The material sequenced was PBMCs or a T cell subset sorted from them (not recorded which). These receptors all stem from an adult woman who had mild COVID-19 (a few samples of this study predate the infection). The sample titles of this study are shuffled in the database, so cell type and time point are left out; the donor was told from shared clones.

In this sample, this clonotype turned up a few times. V and J are TRBV29-1 and TRBJ2-1; a possible D gene is TRBD2 (7 bases). The germline V and J ends were trimmed by 0 bases and 7 bases, with 10 bases remaining between them. From germline, CDR1 is SQVTM and CDR2 ANQGSEA. CDR3 size: 13 residues. The CDR3: CSVEEGRGNEQFF. For the CDR3, the DNA is TGCAGCGTTGAAGAGGGGAGGGGGAATGAGCAGTTCTTC.

This chain links TRBV12-3 or TRBV12-4 with TRBJ1-1; possible D gene TRBD1, 5 bases. V shed 5 bases and J shed 5 bases, with 12 bases lying between them. There are 13 residues in the CDR3. The CDR3 spells CASSTGGGTEAFF. CDR3 bases: TGTGCCAGCAGTACAGGAGGAGGAACTGAAGCTTTCTTT.

This clonotype turned up a few times. This chain links TRBV7-9 with TRBJ2-3; the match to TRBD1 covers 10 bases. CDR3 length equals 18 residues. V lost 5 bases to trimming and J lost 6 bases; unmatched junction nucleotides: 17. The germline V gene has CDR1 SEHNR and CDR2 FQNEAQ (reference sequence). The DNA for the CDR3 is TGTGCCAGCAGCCCCGACGGGGGGACAGGGGAAGTGTGGGATACGCAGTATTTT. Protein: CASSPDGGTGEVWDTQYF.

The chain uses TRBV14 and TRBJ1-2, with unresolved D. Germline V gene lookup returns CDR1 SGHDN and CDR2 FVKESK. V lost 0 bases and J lost 4, with 6 bases in between. The CDR3 extends over 13 amino acids. CDR3 region: CASSQEGSYGYTF. The CDR3 DNA reads as TGTGCCAGCAGCCAAGAAGGATCCTATGGCTACACCTTC.

This clonotype was found a few times. The rearrangement links TRBV7-6 to TRBJ1-1; possible D gene TRBD1, 5 bases. CDR1 and CDR2 from the germline V gene are SGHVS and FNYEAQ. The CDR3 has 13 amino acids. Trimming shortened V by 5 bases and J by 3 bases, and 10 bases separated the two germline ends. The chain's CDR3 is CASSPGTDTEAFF. In DNA form, the CDR3 reads TGTGCCAGCAGCCCTGGGACCGACACTGAAGCTTTCTTT.

The chain joins TRBV10-3 to TRBJ2-2; D unclear. Trimming took 2 bases from V and 6 from J, leaving 4 bases between them. This CDR3 has 12 amino acids. Per the germline V gene, CDR1 is ENHRY and CDR2 is SYGVKD. The CDR3 DNA follows: TGTGCCATCAGTGAGGGGGCCGGGGAGCTGTTTTTT. Translated: CAISEGAGELFF.

This clonotype appeared a few times. The CDR3 protein is CASTRGYTDTQYF. The CDR3 region has the DNA TGTGCCAGCACCCGGGGATACACAGATACGCAGTATTTT. The rearrangement joins TRBV6-5 to TRBJ2-3; the D gene is possibly TRBD2 (5 bases). The CDR3 length is 13 residues. In germline, CDR1 is MNHEY, CDR2 SVGAGI. The V end lost 7 bases, the J end lost 2 bases, and 10 bases lay between the germline ends.

This clonotype has a handful of counts. The chain employs TRBV12-3 or TRBV12-4 and TRBJ1-1; TRBD1 might be the D (6 bases). The V end was cut by 0 bases, the J end by 4 bases, with 9 bases between. The CDR3 extends over 14 amino acids. The CDR3 is CASSLAGQFTEAFF. The CDR3 DNA reads TGTGCCAGCAGTTTAGCCGGACAGTTCACTGAAGCTTTCTTT.

This clonotype turned up a few times. This chain uses TRBV7-9 with TRBJ1-2, with D perhaps matching TRBD1 (5 bases). The CDR3 contains 15 residues. Germline lookup yields CDR1 SEHNR and CDR2 FQNEAQ (reference sequence). V lost 5 bases to trimming and J lost 8 bases, with 21 bases between them. CDR3 region: CASSVPGTSLGGYTF. CDR3 DNA: TGTGCCAGCAGCGTCCCCGGGACCTCCCTTGGAGGCTACACCTTC.

This clonotype was recorded a few times. The gene calls are TRBV7-2 and TRBJ2-3; D perhaps matches TRBD1 (5 bases). Trimming took off 7 bases at V and 4 bases at J, with 15 bases between the two ends. Germline V gene data show CDR1 as SGHTA and CDR2 as FQGNSA. The CDR3 sequence is 14 residues long. The CDR3 here is CASTDILVPDTQYF. The CDR3 DNA sequence: TGTGCCAGCACGGACATTCTTGTTCCAGATACGCAGTATTTT.

V is TRBV9 and J is TRBJ1-3; possible D gene TRBD1, 5 bases. This CDR3 has 15 residues. Trimming stripped 3 bases from V and 1 base from J, with 11 bases between. Looked up from germline, CDR1 is SGDLS and CDR2 is YYNGEE. CDR3 residues: CASSGDSFSGNTIYF. DNA of the CDR3: TGTGCCAGCAGCGGAGACAGCTTTTCTGGAAACACCATATATTTT.

V and J are TRBV12-3 or TRBV12-4 and TRBJ1-2; 7 nucleotides agree with TRBD1. The length of the CDR3 is 13 residues. Unmatched junction bases numbered 4, after V lost 4 bases and J lost 5 bases. Written as DNA, the CDR3 is TGTGCCAGCAGTTCTGCCAGGGGGTATGGCTACACCTTC. This translates into CASSSARGYGYTF.

This chain uses TRBV4-3 with TRBJ1-1, with D unclear. This CDR3 comprises 16 residues. Germline V lookup: CDR1 LGHNA, CDR2 YSLEER. V dropped 2 bases and J dropped 3 bases, with 16 bases sitting between them. The DNA for the CDR3 is TGCGCCAGCAGCCAATCTTACAGCGATGGGTACACTGAAGCTTTCTTT. This encodes CASSQSYSDGYTEAFF.

DNA for the CDR3: TGTGCCAGCAGCGTAGACTCGCAAGGATACGAGCAGTACTTC. It translates to CASSVDSQGYEQYF. The chain is built from TRBV9 and TRBJ2-7; D is unresolved. There are 14 residues in the CDR3. Trimming left V 0 bases short and J 4 bases short, with 11 bases between. Looked up from germline, CDR1 is SGDLS and CDR2 is YYNGEE.

This clonotype was detected many times. The gene calls are TRBV2 and TRBJ2-2; D is ambiguous. Germline V gene sequence: CDR1 SNHLY, CDR2 FYNNEI. CDR3 size: 15 residues. The V and J ends lost 3 bases and 3 bases respectively, with 11 bases between them. The CDR3 protein is CASSDPTEYTGELFF. As DNA, the CDR3 is TGTGCCAGCAGTGATCCAACAGAATACACCGGGGAGCTGTTTTTT. Supplemented by reference TRBV2 and TRBJ2-2, the full variable domain reads EPEVTQTPSHQVTQMGQEVILRCVPISNHLYFYWYRQILGQKVEFLVSFYNNEISEKSEIFDDQFSVERPDGSNFTLKIRSTKLEDSAMYFCASSDPTEYTGELFFGEGSRLTVL.

The chain is built from TRBV12-3 or TRBV12-4 and TRBJ1-5; no definite D call. V was clipped by 0 bases and J by 4 bases, with 7 bases between them. The CDR3 loop spans 14 amino acids. CDR3 nucleotide sequence: TGTGCCAGCAGTTTAGCCCAGGCTAATCAGCCCCAGCATTTT. This sequence encodes CASSLAQANQPQHF.

This chain uses TRBV7-9 with TRBJ1-1, with D perhaps matching TRBD1 (5 bases). Per the germline V gene, CDR1 is SEHNR and CDR2 is FQNEAQ (reference sequence). The CDR3 loop spans 15 amino acids. V lost 4 bases, J lost 0 bases, and 12 bases lay in between. The CDR3 loop is CASSSWEGLNTEAFF. The CDR3 nucleotides read TGTGCCAGCAGCTCCTGGGAGGGACTGAACACTGAAGCTTTCTTT.

This chain uses TRBV12-3 or TRBV12-4 with TRBJ2-5; TRBD2 is a possible D gene (6 bases). The CDR3 contains 14 residues. Trimming took 7 bases from V and 5 from J, leaving 17 bases between them. CDR3 in amino acids: CASTPIGGLETQYF. The CDR3 DNA is TGTGCCAGCACGCCAATCGGAGGGTTGGAGACCCAGTACTTC.

The DNA for the CDR3 is TGTGCCAGCAGCATGAGCGGGAGGATCACAGATACGCAGTATTTT. It is translated as CASSMSGRITDTQYF. This chain links TRBV9 with TRBJ2-3; the match to TRBD2 covers 9 bases. CDR1 and CDR2 from the germline V gene are SGDLS and YYNGEE. The CDR3 spans 15 residues. After removal of 4 bases from V and 2 bases from J, the junction contained 5 bases not matched to a gene.

This clonotype was detected ten times or more. The rearrangement uses TRBV5-1 and TRBJ2-1; TRBD2 matches at 9 bases. J gave up 5 bases and V 0 bases, and 0 bases lay outside the gene matches. Germline V gene lookup returns CDR1 SGHRS and CDR2 YFSETQ. This CDR3 has 14 residues. In nucleotides, the CDR3 is TGCGCCAGCAGCTTGGGACTAGCGGACAATGAGCAGTTCTTC. Translation: CASSLGLADNEQFF.